This T cell receptor (beta chain) was recovered during a study of shared clonotypes between healthy human individuals. TCRdb keeps only in-frame clones here, not all; method: immunoSEQ multiplex PCR. The repertoire holds over 700,000 clones, with approximately 72% as singletons. Of note for this clone: The antigen remains unidentified.

Partitioning of CD4+ cells yielded a CD45RA+ naive subset and a CD45RA-negative memory subset. Points from the study as a whole: Generally, naive subsets (rather than memory subsets) showed larger estimated richness. Shared clonotypes across all four donors exceeded non-shared ones in generation probability.

Trimming shortened V by 4 bases and J by 6 bases, and 9 bases separated the two germline ends. The CDR3 consists of 13 residues. Per germline, CDR1 MNHEY and CDR2 SVGAGI. The origin of this receptor is a woman in her twenties or thirties in good health. This rearrangement joins TRBV6-5 to TRBJ1-4; D perhaps matches TRBD1 (6 bases). The sequenced sample consisted of memory CD4+ T cells sorted from blood. The subset denotes: CD45RA-negative fraction. CDR3 sequence reads: CASSLDSYEKLFF. The CDR3 DNA reads TGTGCCAGCAGTTTGGACAGTTATGAAAAACTGTTTTTT.